These 23 T cell receptor beta chains came from one sample sequenced in a study of ipilimumab plus nivolumab after autologous stem cell transplantation (dated by TCRdb to the early 2020s). Receptors were amplified or captured by the immunoSEQ multiplex PCR assay. TCRdb holds this immuneACCESS table with in-frame rearrangements only. Some clones are missing; in checked studies, unresolved V genes explain under half, and the rest has no known cause. This sample is represented by 37,000 or so clones; 80% to 95% of them were singletons. Around 1% of the sample belongs to the ten largest clones. The starting material was PBMCs, obtained in a trial of ipilimumab plus nivolumab as post-transplant consolidation. The receptors were sampled from a male donor with multiple myeloma.

This sequence joins TRBV18 and TRBJ2-1; D gene ambiguous. Trimming removed 3 bases from V and 4 bases from J, with 10 bases in between. Germline CDR1 and CDR2: KGHSH and LQKENI. There are 14 residues in the CDR3. CDR3 coding DNA: TGTGCCAGCTCACCCCTGGCGCAGTACAATGAGCAGTTCTTC. Translating it yields CASSPLAQYNEQFF.

The chain joins TRBV9 to TRBJ1-2, with D maybe TRBD1 (5 bases). CDR1 SGDLS and CDR2 YYNGEE come from the germline V gene. Trimming removed 1 base at V and 5 bases at J, with 6 bases between. The CDR3 length is 12 residues. CDR3 in amino acids: CASSVQGYGYTF. The CDR3 region has the DNA TGTGCCAGCAGCGTACAGGGTTATGGCTACACCTTC.

The rearrangement joins TRBV6-5 to TRBJ2-3; 9 bases are shared with TRBD2. The CDR3 length is 14 residues. Germline trimming cut 4 bases from V and 7 bases from J; bases unmatched to any gene: 6. Germline CDR1 and CDR2: MNHEY and SVGAGI. Written as DNA, the CDR3 is TGTGCCAGCAGTTTTAGCGGGAGTCTGAATACGCAGTATTTT. Encoded protein: CASSFSGSLNTQYF.

The V and J genes are TRBV4-3 and TRBJ2-5, with 7 bases lining up with TRBD1. The germline CDR1 and CDR2 sequences are LGHNA and YSLEER. J was trimmed by 1 base and V by 0 bases; bases with no gene match: 2. The CDR3 is 15 amino acids. The CDR3 here is CASSQEGTVQETQYF. The DNA of the CDR3 is TGCGCCAGCAGCCAAGAAGGGACAGTCCAAGAGACCCAGTACTTC.

With respect to this clone: This CDR3 is also generated by other DNA sequences in the sample. This chain joins TRBV7-6 and TRBJ2-7; 10 bases line up with TRBD2. This CDR3 has 15 residues. V shed 1 base and J 5 bases; nucleotides not matched to a gene: 5. Germline V gene lookup returns CDR1 SGHVS and CDR2 FNYEAQ. CDR3 in DNA: TGTGCCAGCAGCTTAGTGCCGCTAGCGGGGGACGAGCAGTACTTC. It specifies CASSLVPLAGDEQYF.

This chain links TRBV25-1 with TRBJ2-3; weak D call: TRBD2 (6 bases). V was shortened by 8 bases and J by 4 bases, with 28 bases between the two germline ends. Germline CDR1 MGHDK, CDR2 SYGVNS. The CDR3 is 18 amino acids. CDR3 DNA: TGTGCCAGCCCTATTCGAGGGCGGGAAGCTTGTCCCCCAGATACGCAGTATTTT. Translated: CASPIRGREACPPDTQYF.

V and J are TRBV7-9 and TRBJ2-5; D ambiguous. Gene TRBJ2-7 matches the end of the DNA better, so the J call may be wrong. The germline V gene has CDR1 SEHNR and CDR2 FQNEAQ (reference sequence). The CDR3 is 12 residues long. CDR3 sequence reads: CASSYPTDEQYF. The CDR3 DNA reads as TGTGCCAGCAGCTACCCCACGGACGAGCAGTACTTC.

V gene TRBV18 combines with J gene TRBJ1-4; D not resolved. CDR3 length: 14 amino acids. Germline-derived CDR1 and CDR2 are KGHSH and LQKENI. Trimming shortened V by 5 bases and J by 5 bases, and 12 bases separated the two germline ends. The CDR3 here is CASSWSAKNEKLFF. In DNA form, the CDR3 reads TGTGCCAGCTCATGGTCAGCTAAAAATGAAAAACTGTTTTTT.

This clone is a singleton in its sample. DNA for the CDR3: TGTGCCAGCAGTTTAGGGGGAATCGGGGAGCTGTTTTTT. Its translation is CASSLGGIGELFF. This chain connects TRBV28 to TRBJ2-2; D assignment may be TRBD1 or TRBD2 (5 bases each). The CDR3 is 13 residues long. Trimming cost V 2 bases and J 7 bases, with 8 bases left between them. From germline, CDR1 is MDHEN and CDR2 SYDVKM.

J is TRBJ2-5 and V is TRBV29-1, with D uncertain. Germline CDR1 is SQVTM and CDR2 is ANQGSEA. The ends were cut back, 5 bases at V and 5 bases at J, with 12 bases in the middle. The CDR3 consists of 12 residues. CDR3 nucleotide sequence: TGCAGCGTTCGGCTCTCGGCGGAGACCCAGTACTTC. It encodes CSVRLSAETQYF.

This clone was recorded a few times. V and J are TRBV2 and TRBJ2-5, with D maybe TRBD2 (6 bases). There are 13 residues in the CDR3. Germline CDR1 is SNHLY and CDR2 is FYNNEI. Trimming cost V 8 bases and J 4 bases, with 14 bases left between them. The DNA for the CDR3 is TGTGCCAGCGCCCCCGTCGGGGGAGAGACCCAGTACTTC. Amino acids: CASAPVGGETQYF.

This chain uses TRBV27 with TRBJ1-2; 7 positions agree with TRBD1. With V trimmed by 5 bases and J by 3 bases, 3 bases remained unmatched. The CDR3 contains 13 residues. CDR1 and CDR2 from the germline V gene are MNHEY and SMNVEV (reference sequence). The CDR3 sequence: CASSVGQYYGYTF. The CDR3 DNA reads TGTGCCAGCAGTGTGGGACAGTACTATGGCTACACCTTC.

This clone has just one count. This chain uses TRBV6-6 with TRBJ1-2, with TRBD1 matching over 7 bases. Germline V CDR1 and CDR2: MNHNY, SVGAGI (reference sequence). The V segment lost 6 bases and the J segment 8 bases; nucleotides outside the gene matches: 6. The CDR3 loop spans 12 amino acids. The CDR3, as DNA: TGTGCCAGCAGCTCCCAGGGGGAAGGCTACACCTTC. It encodes CASSSQGEGYTF.

The genes are TRBV19 and TRBJ2-7; tentative D call: TRBD2 (7 bases). This CDR3 contains 13 residues. With 5 bases removed from V and 3 bases from J, the gap between germline ends came to 11 bases. CDR1 LNHDA and CDR2 SQIVND come from the germline V gene (reference sequence). In nucleotides, the CDR3 is TGTGCCAGTAGTGCGGGGGCCTACTACGAGCAGTACTTC. It specifies CASSAGAYYEQYF.

This CDR3 reads CASITDSSSYNEQFF. The DNA for the CDR3 is TGTGCCAGCATCACCGACTCGAGCTCCTACAATGAGCAGTTCTTC. The chain carries TRBV7-2 and TRBJ2-1, with D unresolved. CDR1 and CDR2 from the germline V gene are SGHTA and FQGNSA. The CDR3 spans 15 residues. V lost 7 bases to trimming and J lost 0 bases, with 13 bases between them.

The chain recombines TRBV6-4 with TRBJ2-7; D call uncertain. V lost 6 bases and J lost 3, with 12 bases in between. Germline V gene sequence: CDR1 MRHNA, CDR2 SNTAGT. The CDR3 has 13 amino acids. The CDR3 spells CASRKTEHYEQYF. Here the CDR3 DNA reads TGTGCCAGCAGAAAAACAGAACACTACGAGCAGTACTTC.

This rearrangement joins TRBV2 to TRBJ1-1; D is undetermined. This CDR3 region has 13 residues. Per germline, CDR1 SNHLY and CDR2 FYNNEI. V shed 6 bases and J shed 2 bases, with 10 bases lying between them. The DNA of the CDR3 is TGTGCCAGCAGCCCCCTCCTAAACACTGAAGCTTTCTTT. Protein: CASSPLLNTEAFF.

In DNA, the CDR3 is TGTGCCAGCAGCTTAGACGGGGGCGCGGGCGAGCAGTACTTC. Encoded protein: CASSLDGGAGEQYF. V gene TRBV7-2 combines with J gene TRBJ2-7, with D possibly being TRBD1 or TRBD2 (6 bases each). CDR1 is SGHTA, CDR2 FQGNSA, per germline. There are 14 residues in the CDR3. Trimming removed 1 base at V and 6 bases at J, with 13 bases between.

The gene calls are TRBV7-9 and TRBJ2-1; no definite D call. The CDR3 totals 13 residues. V lost 3 bases to trimming and J lost 8 bases, with 11 bases between them. Germline-derived CDR1 and CDR2 are SEHNR and FQNEAQ (reference sequence). The CDR3 loop reads CASSFPEADEQFF. In nucleotides, the CDR3 is TGTGCCAGCAGCTTTCCCGAAGCCGATGAGCAGTTCTTC.

V usage is TRBV7-3 and J usage is TRBJ1-1; no clear D. V lost 1 base and J 1 base, leaving 4 bases between the germline ends. Germline V gene lookup returns CDR1 SGHTA and CDR2 FQGTGA. CDR3 length: 13 amino acids. The CDR3 coding sequence is TGTGCCAGCAGCTTAAGTCGGAACACTGAAGCTTTCTTT. Translation: CASSLSRNTEAFF.

This clone was observed a single time. The gene calls are TRBV28 and TRBJ2-1, with TRBD2 as a possible D gene (6 bases). V lost 0 bases to trimming and J lost 1 base, with 7 bases between them. CDR3 length: 15 residues. CDR1 and CDR2 (germline): MDHEN, SYDVKM. CDR3 amino acids: CASSLWAGSYNEQFF. CDR3 DNA sequence: TGTGCCAGCAGTTTATGGGCGGGGTCCTACAATGAGCAGTTCTTC. The entire variable domain, with the rest obtained from reference TRBV28 and TRBJ2-1, is as follows: DVKVTQSSRYLVKRTGEKVFLECVQDMDHENMFWYRQDPGLGLRLIYFSYDVKMKEKGDIPEGYSVSREKKERFSLILESASTNQTSMYLCASSLWAGSYNEQFFGPGTRLTVL.

The chain carries TRBV5-1 and TRBJ1-1; 9 positions match TRBD1. Trimming took 4 bases from V and 10 from J; bases not matched to a gene: 8. Germline loops: CDR1 SGHRS, CDR2 YFSETQ. This CDR3 region has 13 residues. The CDR3 spells CASSAQQGARAFF. CDR3 coding DNA: TGCGCCAGCAGCGCCCAACAGGGGGCGCGAGCTTTCTTT.

The gene calls are TRBV28 and TRBJ2-7; 8 bases map to TRBD1. The ends lost 3 bases at V and 4 bases at J; junction bases unmatched: 8. Germline-derived CDR1 and CDR2 are MDHEN and SYDVKM. The CDR3 length is 15 residues. CDR3 sequence (DNA): TGTGCCAGCAGTTTCCACAGGGGGAGTCTTTACGAGCAGTACTTC. This codes for CASSFHRGSLYEQYF.